This T cell receptor beta chain was identified during a study of T cells in Graves' hyperthyroidism and ophthalmopathy. The V end lost 5 bases, the J end lost 0 bases, and 14 bases lay between the germline ends. The CDR3 totals 15 residues. Germline V CDR1 and CDR2: MDHEN, SYDVKM. Amplified regions were TCR beta CDR3 sequences from RNA transcripts. An initial round of RT-PCR targeting the TCR CDR3 relied on the HTBI primer set. TCRdb redid the calling of the multiplex PCR reads with MiXCR, one entry per CDR3 protein. The sample records 280,000 or so distinct CDR3 sequences, less than 30% being singletons. Overall study results and limits: Researchers found most expanded thyroid clonotypes above 0.001 in blood as well.

For this clonotype: What it recognizes is unknown.

Drawn at first hyperthyroidism diagnosis, the blood sample preceded any ophthalmopathy symptoms. Sequencing used blood. The chain links TRBV28 to TRBJ2-7, with D possibly TRBD1 on 5 matching bases. The clonotype was recovered from a man between 40 and 49 years old with Graves' hyperthyroidism that later progressed to Graves' ophthalmopathy. This CDR3 reads CASSIGAADSYEQYF. The DNA for the CDR3 is TGTGCCAGCAGTATAGGGGCGGCAGACTCCTACGAGCAGTACTTC.